The clone carrying this T cell receptor (beta chain) has a handful of counts. Antigen unknown. The primer mix had 60 Vbeta and 13 Jbeta primers. Clones were read by immunoSEQ multiplex PCR, and TCRdb kept only the in-frame ones, dropping some. The sample has about 150,000 clones, roughly 80% seen once. The sample belongs to a study of cytomegalovirus exposure and HLA in healthy donors. Broader study findings: Indistinguishable V segments such as TRBV6-2 and TRBV6-3 were excluded.

The J segment lost 5 bases and the V segment lost 5 bases, leaving 6 bases of the junction unmatched. The V gene's germline CDR1 is SNHLY and CDR2 FYNNEI. The CDR3 contains 14 residues. The clonotype originates from a man aged 25 to 40 in good health and CMV-seropositive. This chain connects TRBV2 to TRBJ1-5, with 7 bases matching TRBD1. The sequenced material came from PBMCs. CDR3 region: CASSIRDSDQPQHF. CDR3 in DNA: TGTGCCAGCAGTATCCGGGACAGCGATCAGCCCCAGCATTTT. The whole variable domain, filled in from reference TRBV2 and TRBJ1-5, reads EPEVTQTPSHQVTQMGQEVILRCVPISNHLYFYWYRQILGQKVEFLVSFYNNEISEKSEIFDDQFSVERPDGSNFTLKIRSTKLEDSAMYFCASSIRDSDQPQHFGDGTRLSIL.